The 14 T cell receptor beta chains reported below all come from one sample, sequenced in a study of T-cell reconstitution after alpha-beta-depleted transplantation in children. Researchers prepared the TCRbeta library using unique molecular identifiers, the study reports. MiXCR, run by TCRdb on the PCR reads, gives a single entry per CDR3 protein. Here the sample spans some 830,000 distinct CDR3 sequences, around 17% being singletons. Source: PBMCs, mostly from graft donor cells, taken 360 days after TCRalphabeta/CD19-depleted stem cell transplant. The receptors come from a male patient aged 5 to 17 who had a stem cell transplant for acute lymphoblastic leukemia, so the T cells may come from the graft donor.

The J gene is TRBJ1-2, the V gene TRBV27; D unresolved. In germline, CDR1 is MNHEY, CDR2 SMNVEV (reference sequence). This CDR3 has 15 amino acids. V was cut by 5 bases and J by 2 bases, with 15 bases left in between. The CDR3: CASSPLLTVNYGYTF. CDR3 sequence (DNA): TGTGCCAGCAGTCCCCTCCTGACGGTGAACTATGGCTACACCTTC.

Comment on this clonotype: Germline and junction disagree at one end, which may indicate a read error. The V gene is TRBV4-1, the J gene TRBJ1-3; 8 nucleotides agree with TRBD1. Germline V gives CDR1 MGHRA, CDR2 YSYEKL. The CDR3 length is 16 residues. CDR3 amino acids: CASSQEPLGQGRRMPF. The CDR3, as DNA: TGCGCCAGCAGCCAAGAACCCCTCGGACAGGGCAGAAGGATGCCCTTT.

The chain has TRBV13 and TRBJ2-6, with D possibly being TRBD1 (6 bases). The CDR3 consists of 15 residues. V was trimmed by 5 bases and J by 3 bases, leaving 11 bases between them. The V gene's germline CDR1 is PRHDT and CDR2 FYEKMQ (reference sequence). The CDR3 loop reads CASSPQGRGANVLTF. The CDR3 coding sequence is TGTGCCAGCAGCCCTCAGGGGCGTGGGGCCAACGTCCTGACTTTC.

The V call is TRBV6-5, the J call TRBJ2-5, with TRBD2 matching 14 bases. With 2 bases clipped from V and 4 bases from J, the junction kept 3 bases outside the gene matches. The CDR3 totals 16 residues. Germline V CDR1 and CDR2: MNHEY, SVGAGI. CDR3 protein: CASSYPTSGRGETQYF. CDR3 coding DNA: TGTGCCAGCAGTTACCCGACTAGCGGGAGGGGAGAGACCCAGTACTTC.

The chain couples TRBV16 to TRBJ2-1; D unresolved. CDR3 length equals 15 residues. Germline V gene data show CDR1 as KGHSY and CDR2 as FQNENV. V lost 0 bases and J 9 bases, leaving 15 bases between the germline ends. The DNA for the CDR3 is TGTGCCAGCAGCCAATCCCCAAGGCGGAGAACTGAGCAGTTCTTC. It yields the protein CASSQSPRRRTEQFF.

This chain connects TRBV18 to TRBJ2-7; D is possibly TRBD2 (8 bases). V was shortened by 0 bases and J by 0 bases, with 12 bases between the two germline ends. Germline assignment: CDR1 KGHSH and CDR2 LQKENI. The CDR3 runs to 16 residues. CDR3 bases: TGTGCCAGCTCACCACCCAGGGGGACTAGCTCCTACGAGCAGTACTTC. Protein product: CASSPPRGTSSYEQYF. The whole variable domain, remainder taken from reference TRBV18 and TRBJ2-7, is NAGVMQNPRHLVRRRGQEARLRCSPMKGHSHVYWYRQLPEEGLKFMVYLQKENIIDESGMPKERFSAEFPKEGPSILRIQQVVRGDSAAYFCASSPPRGTSSYEQYFGPGTRLTVT.

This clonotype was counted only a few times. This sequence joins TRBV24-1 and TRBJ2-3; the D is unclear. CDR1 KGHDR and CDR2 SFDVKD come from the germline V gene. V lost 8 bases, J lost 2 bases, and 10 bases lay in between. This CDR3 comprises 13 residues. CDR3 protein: CATKARFTDTQYF. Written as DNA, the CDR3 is TGTGCCACCAAGGCCAGGTTCACAGATACGCAGTATTTT.

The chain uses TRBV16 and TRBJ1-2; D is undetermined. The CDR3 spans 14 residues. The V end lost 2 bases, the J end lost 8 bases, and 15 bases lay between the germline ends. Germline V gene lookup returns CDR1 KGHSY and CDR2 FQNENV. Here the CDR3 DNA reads TGTGCCAGCAGCCAAGGACTCCTAAAGAAAGGCTACACCTTC. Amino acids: CASSQGLLKKGYTF.

In nucleotides, the CDR3 is TGTGCCAGCAGCCTATGGGACTCGACAGATACGCAGTATTTT. This sequence encodes CASSLWDSTDTQYF. The chain uses TRBV9 and TRBJ2-3; possible D gene TRBD2, 6 bases. CDR3 length: 14 residues. Trimming shortened V by 4 bases and J by 3 bases, and 12 bases separated the two germline ends. Per germline, CDR1 SGDLS and CDR2 YYNGEE. Combining the CDR3 with reference TRBV9 and TRBJ2-3 gives the whole variable domain DSGVTQTPKHLITATGQRVTLRCSPRSGDLSVYWYQQSLDQGLQFLIQYYNGEERAKGNILERFSAQQFPDLHSELNLSSLELGDSALYFCASSLWDSTDTQYFGPGTRLTVL.

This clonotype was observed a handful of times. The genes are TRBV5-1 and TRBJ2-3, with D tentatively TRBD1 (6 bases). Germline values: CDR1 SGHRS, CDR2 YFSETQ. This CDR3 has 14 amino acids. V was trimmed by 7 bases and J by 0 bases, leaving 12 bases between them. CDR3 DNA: TGCGCCAGCGGCGGACAGCTTAGCACAGATACGCAGTATTTT. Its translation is CASGGQLSTDTQYF.

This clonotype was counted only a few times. The CDR3 sequence: CASQGAGRKETQYF. DNA of the CDR3: TGCGCCAGCCAGGGGGCCGGACGCAAAGAGACCCAGTACTTC. The rearrangement uses TRBV5-1 and TRBJ2-5, with 8 bases lining up with TRBD1. Losses at the gene ends were 7 bases for V and 3 bases for J; bases not matched to a gene: 8. Per germline, CDR1 SGHRS and CDR2 YFSETQ. This CDR3 has 14 residues.

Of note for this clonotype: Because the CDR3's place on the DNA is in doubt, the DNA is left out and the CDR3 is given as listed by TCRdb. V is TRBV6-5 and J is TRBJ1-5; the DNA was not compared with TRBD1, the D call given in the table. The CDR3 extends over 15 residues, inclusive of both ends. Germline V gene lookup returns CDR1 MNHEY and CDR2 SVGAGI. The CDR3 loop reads CASSSSSGGNQPQHF.

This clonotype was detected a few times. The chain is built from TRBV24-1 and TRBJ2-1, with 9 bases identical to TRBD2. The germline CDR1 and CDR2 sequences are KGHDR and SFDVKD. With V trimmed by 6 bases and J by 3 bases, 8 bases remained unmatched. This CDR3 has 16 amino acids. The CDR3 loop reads CATSFSGRRNYNEQFF. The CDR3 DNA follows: TGTGCCACCAGTTTTAGCGGGAGAAGGAACTACAATGAGCAGTTCTTC.

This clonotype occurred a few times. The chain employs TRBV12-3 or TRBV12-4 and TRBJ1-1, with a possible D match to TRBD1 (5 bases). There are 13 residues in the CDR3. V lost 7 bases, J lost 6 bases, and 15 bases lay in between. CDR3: CASKVSGIAEAFF. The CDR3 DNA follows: TGTGCCAGCAAGGTTTCAGGGATCGCTGAAGCTTTCTTT.